This entry lists 14 T cell receptor beta chains sequenced from one sample in a study of blood T cell repertoires in COVID-19. Profiling relied on immunoSEQ multiplex PCR, and the TCRdb table lists in-frame clones only, not all of them. The table has approximately 260,000 clones, 65% to 85% seen once. Sequencing used PBMCs or T cells enriched from blood (not recorded which). The receptor source for this set is a man aged 50-60 years who had recovered from COVID-19.

The V and J genes are TRBV5-1 and TRBJ1-6, with D perhaps matching TRBD1 (6 bases). The V gene's germline CDR1 is SGHRS and CDR2 YFSETQ. V lost 0 bases to trimming and J lost 8 bases, with 18 bases between them. The CDR3 is made up of 17 amino acids. The CDR3 protein is CASSLAQQQGPDSPLHF. The CDR3 DNA is TGCGCCAGCAGCTTGGCCCAACAACAGGGCCCGGATTCACCCCTCCACTTT.

The chain couples TRBV3-1 (or the pseudogene TRBV3-2) to TRBJ2-3; TRBD2 matches 7 bases. Trimming took 1 base from V and 2 from J; bases not matched to a gene: 3. This CDR3 has 15 residues. Per germline, CDR1 LGHDT and CDR2 YNNKEL (reference sequence). DNA for the CDR3: TGTGCCAGCAGCCAAGTGGGAGGGAACACAGATACGCAGTATTTT. It yields the protein CASSQVGGNTDTQYF.

This clone was seen a few times. The V and J genes are TRBV19 and TRBJ1-1; D might be TRBD1 (6 bases). V lost 3 bases to trimming and J lost 4 bases, with 18 bases between them. The CDR3 has 16 residues. The germline gives CDR1 LNHDA, CDR2 SQIVND (reference sequence). CDR3 amino acids: CASSIPTGTGSTEAFF. The CDR3 DNA sequence: TGTGCCAGTAGTATCCCCACAGGGACGGGAAGCACTGAAGCTTTCTTT.

The rearrangement joins TRBV9 to TRBJ1-1, with 7 bases identical to TRBD1. The junction had 6 bases not matched to a gene; V was cut back by 3 bases and J by 10 bases. Germline V gives CDR1 SGDLS, CDR2 YYNGEE. The CDR3 runs 12 residues. CDR3 DNA: TGTGCCAGCAGCGCGGACAGGCGCGGAGCTTTCTTT. Protein: CASSADRRGAFF.

In its sample, this clone was seen once. The chain is built from TRBV7-9 and TRBJ2-5; D may be TRBD1 (6 bases). CDR3 length: 14 amino acids. Germline V gives CDR1 SEHNR, CDR2 FQNEAQ (reference sequence). V lost 7 bases, J lost 5 bases, and 17 bases lay in between. As DNA, the CDR3 is TGTGCCAGCACAGGACAGCTATGGGAGGAGACCCAGTACTTC. Amino acids: CASTGQLWEETQYF.

V is TRBV10-3 and J is TRBJ1-5; D may be TRBD1 (5 bases). CDR3 length equals 16 residues. Germline CDR1 is ENHRY and CDR2 is SYGVKD. Trimming shortened V by 3 bases and J by 2 bases, and 14 bases separated the two germline ends. This CDR3 is CAISDPRRGGNQPQHF. CDR3 sequence (DNA): TGTGCCATCAGTGACCCGCGAAGGGGCGGCAATCAGCCCCAGCATTTT.

V is TRBV15 and J is TRBJ1-1; D remains unclear. Germline CDR1 LNHNV, CDR2 YYDKDF (reference sequence). This CDR3 comprises 13 residues. The ends were cut back, 5 bases at V and 4 bases at J, with 11 bases in the middle. CDR3 coding DNA: TGTGCCACCAGCCAGACGGGGTTCACTGAAGCTTTCTTT. This codes for CATSQTGFTEAFF.

This sequence joins TRBV7-9 and TRBJ2-3, with 16 bases lining up with TRBD2. The CDR3 sequence is 19 residues long. After removal of 4 bases from V and 2 bases from J, the junction contained 9 bases not matched to a gene. Germline V gives CDR1 SEHNR, CDR2 FQNEAQ (reference sequence). In DNA, the CDR3 is TGTGCCAGCAGCTACCCGGGACTAGCGGGGGGGAAGATCACAGATACGCAGTATTTT. Protein sequence: CASSYPGLAGGKITDTQYF.

The V and J genes are TRBV15 and TRBJ1-2; D unresolved. Trimming shortened V by 1 base and J by 1 base, and 7 bases separated the two germline ends. Germline values: CDR1 LNHNV, CDR2 YYDKDF (reference sequence). The CDR3 is made up of 14 amino acids. CDR3 coding DNA: TGTGCCACCAGCAGAGCTTACAGTAACTATGGCTACACCTTC. Its translation: CATSRAYSNYGYTF.

The chain carries TRBV7-2 and TRBJ2-7, with D possibly TRBD1 on 7 matching bases. Trimming took off 5 bases at V and 2 bases at J, with 16 bases between the two ends. This CDR3 is built from 15 residues. Looked up from germline, CDR1 is SGHTA and CDR2 is FQGNSA. In nucleotides, the CDR3 is TGTGCCAGCAGCGCAGGGGGGACAGAGACCTACGAGCAGTACTTC. Translated: CASSAGGTETYEQYF.

This clone was detected a few times. The CDR3 DNA sequence: TGTGCCAGCAGCCAAGCCGGGGTAATTGGAAACACCATATATTTT. Its translation is CASSQAGVIGNTIYF. V usage is TRBV14 and J usage is TRBJ1-3, with D unclear. Trimming cost V 1 base and J 3 bases, with 10 bases left between them. This CDR3 is 15 amino acids long. The germline V gene encodes CDR1 SGHDN and CDR2 FVKESK.

This chain connects TRBV19 to TRBJ1-2, with D tentatively TRBD1 (5 bases). This CDR3 spans 12 amino acids. V lost 4 bases and J lost 8, with 11 bases in between. The germline gives CDR1 LNHDA, CDR2 SQIVND (reference sequence). CDR3 in amino acids: CASSTREGGYTF. The CDR3 coding sequence is TGTGCCAGTAGTACCAGGGAGGGAGGCTACACCTTC.

This rearrangement joins TRBV6-4 to TRBJ2-1, with 7 bases fitting TRBD2. In germline, CDR1 is MRHNA, CDR2 SNTAGT. After removal of 3 bases from V and 4 bases from J, the junction contained 6 bases not matched to a gene. This CDR3 is built from 15 residues. The CDR3 nucleotides read TGTGCCAGCAGTGAAACGAGCGGGGAGTACAATGAGCAGTTCTTC. Translating gives CASSETSGEYNEQFF.

V and J are TRBV4-1 and TRBJ1-5; D uncertain. Per germline, CDR1 MGHRA and CDR2 YSYEKL. With 1 base removed from V and 0 bases from J, the gap between germline ends came to 13 bases. The CDR3 has 17 amino acids. DNA of the CDR3: TGCGCCAGCAGCCAAGGTTTAGCGGCCCTTAGCAATCAGCCCCAGCATTTT. Translating gives CASSQGLAALSNQPQHF.